A single sample is the source of the 15 T cell receptor beta chains below, sequenced in a study of blood T cell repertoires in COVID-19. The assay was immunoSEQ multiplex PCR, and TCRdb's table has in-frame clones only and misses some. In the table there are about 180,000 clones, about nine tenths of which are singletons. Input material: PBMCs or T cells enriched from blood (not recorded which). Source of these receptors: a woman aged 18-29 years who had recovered from COVID-19.

V usage is TRBV2 and J usage is TRBJ2-3, with TRBD2 as a possible D gene (7 bases). The CDR3 spans 16 residues. V was pared by 1 base and J by 2 bases, with 13 bases between. Germline V gene lookup returns CDR1 SNHLY and CDR2 FYNNEI. In DNA form, the CDR3 reads TGTGCCAGCAGTGAAGTTCGGGGGGCGGTCACAGATACGCAGTATTTT. It is translated as CASSEVRGAVTDTQYF.

This chain links TRBV6-2 or TRBV6-3 with TRBJ2-1, with 7 nucleotides matching TRBD2. CDR1 MNHEY and CDR2 SVGEGT come from the germline V gene. CDR3 length: 13 amino acids. The J segment lost 9 bases and the V segment lost 6 bases, leaving 8 bases of the junction unmatched. CDR3 nucleotides: TGTGCCAGCAGCCCCGTGGGGGGGAGTGAGCAGTTCTTC. Amino acids: CASSPVGGSEQFF.

This clone appeared once. The V gene is TRBV7-8, the J gene TRBJ2-1; D not certain. In germline, CDR1 is SGHVS, CDR2 FQNEAQ. The CDR3 spans 15 residues. V was trimmed by 1 base and J by 2 bases, leaving 9 bases between them. For the CDR3, the DNA is TGTGCCAGCAGCTTAGTACAAGCGACCTACAATGAGCAGTTCTTC. Its translation is CASSLVQATYNEQFF.

The chain uses TRBV28 and TRBJ1-2; possibly TRBD1 for D (5 bases). Germline V lookup: CDR1 MDHEN, CDR2 SYDVKM. CDR3 size: 14 residues. V gave up 4 bases and J gave up 4 bases, with 13 bases separating them. CDR3 sequence (DNA): TGTGCCAGCAGTTATACGACAGAGATCTATGGCTACACCTTC. Translated: CASSYTTEIYGYTF.

J is TRBJ2-5 and V is TRBV19; 9 nucleotides align to TRBD2. Germline trimming cut 4 bases from V and 4 bases from J; bases unmatched to any gene: 16. CDR1 is LNHDA and CDR2 is SQIVND in the germline V gene (reference sequence). This CDR3 comprises 18 residues. CDR3 sequence: CASSTGTSYRGVGETQYF. The CDR3 bases are TGTGCCAGTAGTACCGGGACTAGCTATCGGGGTGTTGGAGAGACCCAGTACTTC.

The chain carries TRBV19 and TRBJ1-1, with D possibly matching TRBD1 (5 bases). The CDR3 sequence is 14 residues long. CDR1 is LNHDA and CDR2 is SQIVND in the germline V gene (reference sequence). V lost 3 bases and J lost 6, with 14 bases in between. CDR3 loop: CASSINPRGAEAFF. DNA of the CDR3: TGTGCCAGTAGTATCAACCCCCGGGGGGCTGAAGCTTTCTTT.

The rearrangement links TRBV10-3 to TRBJ2-3; 7 bases are a match to TRBD1. This CDR3 is built from 16 residues. Germline lookup yields CDR1 ENHRY and CDR2 SYGVKD. V was clipped by 0 bases and J by 0 bases; unmatched bases: 3. The CDR3 DNA reads TGTGCCATCAGTGAGTCACGACAGGGAAGCACAGATACGCAGTATTTT. Translated: CAISESRQGSTDTQYF.

As to this clone: The same CDR3 also results from other DNA sequences found in this sample. CDR3 coding DNA: TGCGCCAGCAGCTTGGGGGCGAACACTGAAGCTTTCTTT. It translates to CASSLGANTEAFF. V usage is TRBV5-1 and J usage is TRBJ1-1, with D unresolved. V was trimmed by 0 bases and J by 1 base, leaving 4 bases between them. Germline CDR1 and CDR2: SGHRS and YFSETQ. CDR3 length: 13 residues. The full variable domain, rest sourced from reference TRBV5-1 and TRBJ1-1, is KAGVTQTPRYLIKTRGQQVTLSCSPISGHRSVSWYQQTPGQGLQFLFEYFSETQRNKGNFPGRFSGRQFSNSRSEMNVSTLELGDSALYLCASSLGANTEAFFGQGTRLTVV.

The CDR3 loop is CAWIRQGYEQYF. The CDR3 bases are TGTGCCTGGATCCGTCAGGGATACGAGCAGTACTTC. The chain has TRBV30 and TRBJ2-7; possibly TRBD1 for D (5 bases). V lost 4 bases, J lost 4 bases, and 11 bases lay in between. The CDR3 is 12 amino acids. From germline, CDR1 is GTSNPN and CDR2 SVGIG (reference sequence).

The chain has TRBV30 and TRBJ2-3, with 11 bases that match TRBD2. The CDR3 loop spans 16 amino acids. V was clipped by 5 bases and J by 5 bases; unmatched bases: 12. Germline V gene sequence: CDR1 GTSNPN, CDR2 SVGIG (reference sequence). Here the CDR3 reads CAWGAPTSGRGDTQYF. The CDR3 DNA is TGTGCCTGGGGGGCCCCTACTAGCGGGAGAGGAGATACGCAGTATTTT.

A single count supports this clone. In DNA form, the CDR3 reads TGTGCCAGCAGCCAAGTAACTAGCAACACAGATACGCAGTATTTT. Translating gives CASSQVTSNTDTQYF. The V and J genes are TRBV14 and TRBJ2-3; weak D call: TRBD2 (6 bases). CDR1 and CDR2 from the germline V gene are SGHDN and FVKESK. This CDR3 region has 15 residues. V was pared by 1 base and J by 2 bases, with 10 bases between.

This chain connects TRBV29-1 to TRBJ1-2, with 7 bases aligning to TRBD1. The length of the CDR3 is 12 residues. Looked up from germline, CDR1 is SQVTM and CDR2 is ANQGSEA. V shed 7 bases and J 8 bases; nucleotides not matched to a gene: 10. The CDR3 DNA reads as TGCAGCGATTCGGAGGGGGCGCGGGGCTACACCTTC. Its protein product is CSDSEGARGYTF.

The CDR3 loop is CASKLGEVTDTQYF. The CDR3 DNA reads as TGCGCCAGCAAACTAGGCGAGGTGACAGATACGCAGTATTTT. The rearrangement uses TRBV4-1 and TRBJ2-3; TRBD2 is a possible D gene (5 bases). CDR3 length: 14 amino acids. The V end was cut by 7 bases, the J end by 3 bases, with 14 bases between. Germline CDR1 is MGHRA and CDR2 is YSYEKL.

V is TRBV7-2 and J is TRBJ1-1, with 8 bases aligning to TRBD1. From germline, CDR1 is SGHTA and CDR2 FQGNSA. J lost 3 bases, V lost 5 bases, and 8 bases had no gene match. The length of the CDR3 is 15 residues. The CDR3 DNA is TGTGCCAGCAGCCCCAGACAGGGGCCGGACACTGAAGCTTTCTTT. It specifies CASSPRQGPDTEAFF.

The CDR3 region is CASSLDGTGDNSPLHF. The DNA for the CDR3 is TGCGCCAGCAGCTTGGATGGGACAGGAGATAATTCACCCCTCCACTTT. The chain employs TRBV5-1 and TRBJ1-6; 8 positions match TRBD1. The CDR3 runs 16 residues. With V trimmed by 0 bases and J by 5 bases, 4 bases remained unmatched. Germline loops: CDR1 SGHRS, CDR2 YFSETQ. Variable domain in full (rest from reference TRBV5-1 and TRBJ1-6): KAGVTQTPRYLIKTRGQQVTLSCSPISGHRSVSWYQQTPGQGLQFLFEYFSETQRNKGNFPGRFSGRQFSNSRSEMNVSTLELGDSALYLCASSLDGTGDNSPLHFGNGTRLTVT.